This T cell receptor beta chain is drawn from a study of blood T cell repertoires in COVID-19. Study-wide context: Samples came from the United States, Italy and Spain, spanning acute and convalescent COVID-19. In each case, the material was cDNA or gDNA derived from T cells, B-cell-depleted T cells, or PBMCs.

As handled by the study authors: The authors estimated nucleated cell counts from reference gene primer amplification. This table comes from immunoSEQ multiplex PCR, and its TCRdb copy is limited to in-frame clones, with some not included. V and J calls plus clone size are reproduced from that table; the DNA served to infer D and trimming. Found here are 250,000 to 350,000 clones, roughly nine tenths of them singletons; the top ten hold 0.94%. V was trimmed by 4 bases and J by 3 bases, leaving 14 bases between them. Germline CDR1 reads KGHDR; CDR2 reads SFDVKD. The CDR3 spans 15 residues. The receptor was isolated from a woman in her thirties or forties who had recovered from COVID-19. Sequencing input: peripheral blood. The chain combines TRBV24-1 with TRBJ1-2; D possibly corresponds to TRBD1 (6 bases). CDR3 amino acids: CATSDSRGADYGYTF. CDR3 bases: TGTGCCACCAGTGACTCCCGGGGGGCAGACTATGGCTACACCTTC.